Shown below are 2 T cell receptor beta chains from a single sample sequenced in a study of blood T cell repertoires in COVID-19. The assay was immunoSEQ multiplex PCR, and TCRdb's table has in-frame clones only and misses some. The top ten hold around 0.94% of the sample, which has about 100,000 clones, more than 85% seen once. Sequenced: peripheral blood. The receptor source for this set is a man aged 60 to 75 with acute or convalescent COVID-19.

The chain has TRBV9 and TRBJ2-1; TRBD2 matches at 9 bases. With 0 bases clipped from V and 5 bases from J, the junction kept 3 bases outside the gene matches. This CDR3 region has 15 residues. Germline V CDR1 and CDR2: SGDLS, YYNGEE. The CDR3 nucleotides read TGTGCCAGCAGCGTAGATAGCGGGAGCGACAATGAGCAGTTCTTC. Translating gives CASSVDSGSDNEQFF.

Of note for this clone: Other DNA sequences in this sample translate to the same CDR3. CDR3 sequence (DNA): TGCGCCAGCAGTTCCGGACTAGCGGCCTACAATGAGCAGTTCTTC. Encoded protein: CASSSGLAAYNEQFF. The chain joins TRBV5-1 to TRBJ2-1; 10 nucleotides align to TRBD2. Per germline, CDR1 SGHRS and CDR2 YFSETQ. The CDR3 covers 15 residues. With 5 bases clipped from V and 2 bases from J, the junction kept 4 bases outside the gene matches.